The 29 T cell receptor beta chains below all came from one sample that was sequenced in a study of Ad26.COV2.S vaccination and SARS-CoV-2 variants. The treatment was: some 20 received Ad26.COV2.S at low or high dose, single or two shots; about 5 received placebo; per-sample allocation not given. Each sample was drawn 63 days after the first injection (of vaccine or placebo). Only in-frame clones appear in the TCRdb table, and some are missing; sequencing was by immunoSEQ multiplex PCR. The repertoire has a few hundred thousand clones, 80% to 95% of them found once; the top ten carry less than 2%. Material: peripheral blood, obtained in a trial of Ad26.COV2.S vaccine versus placebo. These TCRs come from a person between 18 and 59 years old who received the Ad26.COV2.S COVID-19 vaccine or a placebo.

The chain employs TRBV2 and TRBJ1-2; the D is unclear. The germline V gene encodes CDR1 SNHLY and CDR2 FYNNEI. The V end lost 7 bases, the J end lost 8 bases, and 17 bases lay between the germline ends. There are 13 residues in the CDR3. The CDR3 nucleotides are TGTGCCAGCATGATCGTCCAAGGCGGGGGCTACACCTTC. Its protein product is CASMIVQGGGYTF.

DNA for the CDR3: TGTGCCAGTAGTATGATAAGGCAGGGCACCGGGGAGCTGTTTTTT. Encoded protein: CASSMIRQGTGELFF. This chain uses TRBV19 with TRBJ2-2; perhaps TRBD1 as D (5 bases). Per germline, CDR1 LNHDA and CDR2 SQIVND (reference sequence). The CDR3 spans 15 residues. Trimming took 3 bases from V and 4 from J, leaving 12 bases between them.

The chain uses TRBV7-6 and TRBJ1-2; TRBD1 might be the D (5 bases). The V end was cut by 5 bases, the J end by 5 bases, with 18 bases between. The CDR3 loop spans 15 amino acids. Germline assignment: CDR1 SGHVS and CDR2 FNYEAQ. CDR3 nucleotide sequence: TGTGCCAGCAGCAAAAGCACAGAACGGGGGTATGGCTACACCTTC. Protein product: CASSKSTERGYGYTF.

This clone was observed once. The V gene is TRBV30, the J gene TRBJ2-6; D might be TRBD2 (5 bases). Trimming stripped 6 bases from V and 0 bases from J, with 9 bases between. This CDR3 has 14 amino acids. Germline V lookup: CDR1 GTSNPN, CDR2 SVGIG (reference sequence). This chain's CDR3 is CACGVGSGANVLTF. The CDR3, as DNA: TGTGCCTGCGGGGTGGGCTCTGGGGCCAACGTCCTGACTTTC.

The CDR3 reads CASSLDSTYEQYF. CDR3 sequence (DNA): TGTGCCAGCAGCCTCGACAGTACTTACGAGCAGTACTTC. This chain uses TRBV7-8 with TRBJ2-7; D is possibly TRBD1 (5 bases). Germline CDR1 SGHVS, CDR2 FQNEAQ. The CDR3 consists of 13 residues. The ends were cut back, 5 bases at V and 4 bases at J, with 12 bases in the middle.

The chain combines TRBV30 with TRBJ1-6; 10 nucleotides line up with TRBD1. This CDR3 has 13 amino acids. V was pared by 5 bases and J by 10 bases, with 5 bases of the junction left unmatched. In germline, CDR1 is GTSNPN, CDR2 SVGIG (reference sequence). The CDR3 protein is CAWAGTGESPLHF. CDR3 coding DNA: TGTGCCTGGGCCGGGACAGGGGAATCACCCCTCCACTTT.

The CDR3 loop is CASSLAIGELFF. In DNA form, the CDR3 reads TGTGCCAGCAGCTTGGCGATCGGGGAGCTGTTTTTT. The V call is TRBV5-6, the J call TRBJ2-2, with D uncertain. V was clipped by 0 bases and J by 7 bases, with 4 bases between them. Germline CDR1 SGHDT, CDR2 YYEEEE. This CDR3 is built from 12 residues.

The chain joins TRBV7-2 to TRBJ2-5; 7 nucleotides align to TRBD2. The CDR3 is 15 residues long. In germline, CDR1 is SGHTA, CDR2 FQGNSA. Losses at the gene ends were 2 bases for V and 4 bases for J; bases not matched to a gene: 7. CDR3 protein: CASSLRRGGGETQYF. CDR3 DNA sequence: TGTGCCAGCAGCTTACGGAGGGGCGGGGGAGAGACCCAGTACTTC.

Points on this clone: Mismatch with germline at one junction end may stem from a read error. The V call is TRBV5-4, the J call TRBJ2-5; tentatively, D is TRBD2 (5 bases). The CDR3 is made up of 14 amino acids. CDR1 and CDR2 from the germline V gene are SGHNT and YYREEE (reference sequence). CDR3 sequence: CASSAKLGKETQYF. As DNA, the CDR3 is TGTGCCAGCAGCGCGAAACTAGGGAAAGAAACCCAGTACTTC.

This chain connects TRBV2 to TRBJ2-7; 10 nucleotides agree with TRBD1. CDR3 length equals 15 residues. Germline trimming cut 6 bases from V and 3 bases from J; bases unmatched to any gene: 8. Germline values: CDR1 SNHLY, CDR2 FYNNEI. The CDR3 DNA is TGTGCCAGCAGCCGATGGACAGGGGGGGACTACGAGCAGTACTTC. Translating gives CASSRWTGGDYEQYF.

The sample holds a few counts of this clone. This chain links TRBV6-6 with TRBJ2-5; TRBD2 is a possible D gene (5 bases). CDR3 length: 14 residues. The V gene's germline CDR1 is MNHNY and CDR2 SVGAGI (reference sequence). V lost 6 bases to trimming and J lost 2 bases, with 13 bases between them. The chain's CDR3 is CASRLGGGQETQYF. The CDR3 region has the DNA TGTGCCAGCAGGTTGGGTGGCGGGCAAGAGACCCAGTACTTC.

The genes are TRBV29-1 and TRBJ2-5; 7 nucleotides agree with TRBD1. Germline CDR1 SQVTM, CDR2 ANQGSEA. The trim removed 6 bases at V and 1 base at J, leaving 2 bases unmatched. The CDR3 runs to 12 residues. CDR3: CSVQGLQETQYF. The CDR3 nucleotides are TGCAGCGTACAGGGGCTCCAAGAGACCCAGTACTTC.

The V call is TRBV5-4, the J call TRBJ2-3; 9 nucleotides match TRBD1. Germline V lookup: CDR1 SGHNT, CDR2 YYREEE (reference sequence). CDR3 length: 17 residues. Trimming took 0 bases from V and 4 from J; bases not matched to a gene: 9. The CDR3 DNA reads TGTGCCAGCAGCTTGGTGGGTTGGGGACAGGGTTCAGATACGCAGTATTTT. It yields the protein CASSLVGWGQGSDTQYF.

This chain connects TRBV28 to TRBJ1-4; possible D gene TRBD1, 5 bases. The germline V gene has CDR1 MDHEN and CDR2 SYDVKM. The CDR3 sequence is 16 residues long. V dropped 6 bases and J dropped 4 bases, with 18 bases sitting between them. CDR3 residues: CASSPDRISYNEKLFF. In nucleotides, the CDR3 is TGTGCCAGCAGCCCAGACAGAATTAGTTATAATGAAAAACTGTTTTTT.

The chain carries TRBV18 and TRBJ1-1; 8 nucleotides line up with TRBD1. V lost 2 bases, J lost 1 base, and 3 bases stayed unmatched. The CDR3 has 15 residues. From germline, CDR1 is KGHSH and CDR2 LQKENI. The CDR3 sequence: CASSPLGQENTEAFF. In DNA form, the CDR3 reads TGTGCCAGCTCACCATTGGGACAGGAGAACACTGAAGCTTTCTTT.

J is TRBJ2-2 and V is TRBV11-2; TRBD1 matches 7 bases. The V gene end was trimmed by 4 bases and the J gene end by 3 bases; junction bases not matched to a gene: 11. The CDR3 totals 17 residues. Germline CDR1 reads SGHAT; CDR2 reads FQNNGV. CDR3 region: CASSSPGPGQHTGELFF. CDR3 sequence (DNA): TGTGCCAGCAGCTCCCCCGGTCCGGGACAGCACACCGGGGAGCTGTTTTTT.

Written as DNA, the CDR3 is TGTGCCACCAGCAGAGGACCGGGGAACATTCAGTACTTC. It encodes CATSRGPGNIQYF. The chain recombines TRBV15 with TRBJ2-4, with D maybe TRBD2 (5 bases). Trimming cost V 1 base and J 7 bases, with 8 bases left between them. CDR3 length: 13 residues. CDR1 and CDR2 from the germline V gene are LNHNV and YYDKDF (reference sequence).

The chain uses TRBV4-3 and TRBJ2-7, with unresolved D. This CDR3 region has 16 residues. CDR1 and CDR2 from the germline V gene are LGHNA and YSLEER. V shed 0 bases and J shed 2 bases, with 14 bases lying between them. DNA for the CDR3: TGCGCCAGCAGCCAAGATGTGGATCATCTCACCTACGAGCAGTACTTC. Encoded protein: CASSQDVDHLTYEQYF.

The chain recombines TRBV18 with TRBJ2-2; D remains ambiguous. The CDR3 length is 14 residues. In germline, CDR1 is KGHSH, CDR2 LQKENI. The V end was cut by 2 bases, the J end by 3 bases, with 7 bases between. The CDR3 loop reads CASSPVHDTGELFF. DNA for the CDR3: TGTGCCAGCTCACCAGTACACGACACCGGGGAGCTGTTTTTT.

The chain recombines TRBV3-1 (or the pseudogene TRBV3-2) with TRBJ2-3; 7 bases line up with TRBD2. Trimming removed 1 base from V and 4 bases from J; junction bases left unmatched: 2. Germline CDR1 and CDR2: LGHDT and YNNKEL (reference sequence). This CDR3 is built from 14 residues. The CDR3 here is CASSQVLAADTQYF. Written as DNA, the CDR3 is TGTGCCAGCAGCCAAGTGCTAGCGGCAGATACGCAGTATTTT.

The chain combines TRBV6-5 with TRBJ1-6; weak D call: TRBD1 (5 bases). V lost 5 bases to trimming and J lost 7 bases, with 12 bases between them. Germline loops: CDR1 MNHEY, CDR2 SVGAGI. CDR3 length: 14 residues. CDR3 DNA sequence: TGTGCCAGCAGTAGGGGACTACCGAATTCACCCCTCCACTTT. This sequence encodes CASSRGLPNSPLHF.

The gene calls are TRBV15 and TRBJ2-7, with D maybe TRBD2 (6 bases). The V end was cut by 5 bases, the J end by 5 bases, with 13 bases between. Germline V gene data show CDR1 as LNHNV and CDR2 as YYDKDF (reference sequence). This CDR3 has 13 amino acids. The CDR3 nucleotides are TGTGCCACCAGCTGGGGACTTGGAAACGAGCAGTACTTC. Its protein is CATSWGLGNEQYF.

The rearrangement joins TRBV3-1 (or the pseudogene TRBV3-2) to TRBJ2-1; no definite D call. V lost 4 bases, J lost 0 bases, and 4 bases lay in between. The CDR3 has 13 residues. Per the germline V gene, CDR1 is LGHDT and CDR2 is YNNKEL (reference sequence). CDR3 region: CASSRPSYNEQFF. In nucleotides, the CDR3 is TGTGCCAGCAGCCGGCCCTCCTACAATGAGCAGTTCTTC.

V is TRBV7-2 and J is TRBJ2-7; 7 bases match TRBD1. This CDR3 comprises 13 residues. V trimming: 6 bases; J trimming: 6 bases; junction bases outside the gene matches: 8. CDR1 is SGHTA and CDR2 is FQGNSA in the germline V gene. The CDR3 protein is CASSRDRVFEQYF. The CDR3 nucleotides read TGTGCCAGCAGTCGCGACAGGGTGTTCGAGCAGTACTTC. The entire variable domain, with the rest obtained from reference TRBV7-2 and TRBJ2-7, is as follows: GAGVSQSPSNKVTEKGKDVELRCDPISGHTALYWYRQSLGQGLEFLIYFQGNSAPDKSGLPSDRFSAERTGGSVSTLTIQRTQQEDSAVYLCASSRDRVFEQYFGPGTRLTVT.

The genes are TRBV5-5 and TRBJ2-1; D gene ambiguous. Deletions cut 2 bases from V and 4 bases from J, with 7 bases between. Germline V CDR1 and CDR2: SGHKS, YYEKEE (reference sequence). The length of the CDR3 is 13 residues. The CDR3 bases are TGTGCCAGCAGCTTCGAAAGGTACAATGAGCAGTTCTTC. This translates into CASSFERYNEQFF.

The count of this clone is one. The chain links TRBV28 to TRBJ2-3; 13 nucleotides line up with TRBD2. Germline trimming cut 2 bases from V and 2 bases from J; bases unmatched to any gene: 1. Germline V gene lookup returns CDR1 MDHEN and CDR2 SYDVKM. CDR3 size: 16 residues. This CDR3 reads CASSLGTSGATDTQYF. In DNA, the CDR3 is TGTGCCAGCAGTTTAGGGACTAGCGGGGCCACAGATACGCAGTATTTT.

This chain connects TRBV7-6 to TRBJ2-2; 8 nucleotides agree with TRBD2. The CDR3 is made up of 13 amino acids. V gave up 10 bases and J gave up 6 bases; unmatched junction bases: 7. Germline CDR1 SGHVS, CDR2 FNYEAQ. CDR3 DNA sequence: TGTGCCACTTTAGCGGGGTCAGCCGGGGAGCTGTTTTTT. Its protein product is CATLAGSAGELFF.

The chain uses TRBV11-2 and TRBJ2-5, with D uncertain. Germline CDR1 SGHAT, CDR2 FQNNGV. The CDR3 totals 14 residues. V dropped 1 base and J dropped 5 bases, with 11 bases sitting between them. The DNA for the CDR3 is TGTGCCAGCAGCTTAGTTGGGCTATTCGAGACCCAGTACTTC. The encoded protein is CASSLVGLFETQYF.

This clone showed up just once. The same CDR3 arises from other DNA sequences in this sample as well. J is TRBJ1-1 and V is TRBV10-3; D uncertain. CDR3 length: 13 residues. The germline V gene encodes CDR1 ENHRY and CDR2 SYGVKD. With 0 bases removed from V and 1 base from J, the gap between germline ends came to 3 bases. The CDR3 nucleotides are TGTGCCATCAGTGAGTCGCAGAACACTGAAGCTTTCTTT. Its protein product is CAISESQNTEAFF.